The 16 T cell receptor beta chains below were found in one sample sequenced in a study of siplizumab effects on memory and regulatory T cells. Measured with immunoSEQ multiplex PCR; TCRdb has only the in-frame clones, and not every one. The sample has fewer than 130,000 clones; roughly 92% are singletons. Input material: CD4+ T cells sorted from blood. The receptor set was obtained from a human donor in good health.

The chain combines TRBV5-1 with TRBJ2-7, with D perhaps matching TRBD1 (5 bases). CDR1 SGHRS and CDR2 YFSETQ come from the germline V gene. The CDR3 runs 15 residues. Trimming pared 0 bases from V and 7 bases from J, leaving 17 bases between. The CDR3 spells CASSLGPQGPREQYF. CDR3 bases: TGCGCCAGCAGCTTGGGTCCGCAGGGCCCGCGGGAGCAGTACTTC.

CDR3 region: CASSKAVPWYQETQYF. Here the CDR3 DNA reads TGTGCCAGCAGCAAAGCGGTCCCGTGGTACCAAGAGACCCAGTACTTC. The chain links TRBV21-1 to TRBJ2-5. TRBV21-1 is termed a pseudogene. The CDR3 runs to 16 residues.

For the CDR3, the DNA is TGTGCCAGCAGTCCTCAACTGGCGAGGAGCACTGAAGCTTTCTTT. Amino acid sequence: CASSPQLARSTEAFF. The chain uses TRBV27 and TRBJ1-1; D is ambiguous. CDR3 length: 15 residues. V was trimmed by 5 bases and J by 4 bases, leaving 17 bases between them. Germline V gene sequence: CDR1 MNHEY, CDR2 SMNVEV (reference sequence).

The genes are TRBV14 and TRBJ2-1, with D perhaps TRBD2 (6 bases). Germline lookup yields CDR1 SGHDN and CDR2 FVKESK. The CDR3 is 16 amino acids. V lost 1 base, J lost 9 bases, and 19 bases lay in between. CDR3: CASSQVVATGAGEQFF. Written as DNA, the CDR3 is TGTGCCAGCAGCCAAGTTGTAGCGACGGGAGCGGGTGAGCAGTTCTTC.

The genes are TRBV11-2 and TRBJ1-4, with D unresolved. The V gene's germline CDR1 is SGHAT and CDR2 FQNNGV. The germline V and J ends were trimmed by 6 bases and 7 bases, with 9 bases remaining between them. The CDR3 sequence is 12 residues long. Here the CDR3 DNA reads TGTGCCAGCAGTCGTGTCTTTGAAAAACTGTTTTTT. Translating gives CASSRVFEKLFF. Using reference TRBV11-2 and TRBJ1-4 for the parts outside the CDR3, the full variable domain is EAGVAQSPRYKIIEKRQSVAFWCNPISGHATLYWYQQILGQGPKLLIQFQNNGVVDDSQLPKDRFSAERLKGVDSTLKIQPAKLEDSAVYLCASSRVFEKLFFGSGTQLSVL.

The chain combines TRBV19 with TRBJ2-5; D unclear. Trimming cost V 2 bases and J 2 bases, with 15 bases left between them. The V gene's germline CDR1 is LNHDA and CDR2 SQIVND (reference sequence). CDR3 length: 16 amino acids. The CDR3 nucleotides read TGTGCCAGTAGTATAACCCCCAAGGTAGGGCAAGAGACCCAGTACTTC. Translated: CASSITPKVGQETQYF. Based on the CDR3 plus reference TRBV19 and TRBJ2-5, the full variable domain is DGGITQSPKYLFRKEGQNVTLSCEQNLNHDAMYWYRQDPGQGLRLIYYSQIVNDFQKGDIAEGYSVSREKKESFPLTVTSAQKNPTAFYLCASSITPKVGQETQYFGPGTRLLVL.

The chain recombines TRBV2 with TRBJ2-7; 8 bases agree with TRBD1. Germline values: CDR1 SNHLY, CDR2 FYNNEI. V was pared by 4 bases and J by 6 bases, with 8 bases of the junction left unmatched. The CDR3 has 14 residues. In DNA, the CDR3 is TGTGCCAGCAGTGCTAGCCAGGGGGCGGGCGAGCAGTACTTC. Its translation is CASSASQGAGEQYF.

The CDR3 bases are TGTGCCAGCAGCCCGCCCTGGGGGGGGCAGTGGGATACGCAGTATTTT. It yields the protein CASSPPWGGQWDTQYF. The chain uses TRBV7-2 and TRBJ2-3, with a possible D match to TRBD2 (7 bases). V was cut by 5 bases and J by 6 bases, with 21 bases left in between. The CDR3 is 16 amino acids. Per the germline V gene, CDR1 is SGHTA and CDR2 is FQGNSA.

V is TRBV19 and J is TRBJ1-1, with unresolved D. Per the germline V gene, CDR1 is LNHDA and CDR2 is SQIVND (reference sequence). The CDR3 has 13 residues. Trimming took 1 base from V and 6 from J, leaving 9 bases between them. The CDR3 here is CASSIGPRAEAFF. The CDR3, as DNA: TGTGCCAGTAGTATAGGGCCCCGCGCTGAAGCTTTCTTT. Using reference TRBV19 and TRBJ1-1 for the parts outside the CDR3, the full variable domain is DGGITQSPKYLFRKEGQNVTLSCEQNLNHDAMYWYRQDPGQGLRLIYYSQIVNDFQKGDIAEGYSVSREKKESFPLTVTSAQKNPTAFYLCASSIGPRAEAFFGQGTRLTVV.

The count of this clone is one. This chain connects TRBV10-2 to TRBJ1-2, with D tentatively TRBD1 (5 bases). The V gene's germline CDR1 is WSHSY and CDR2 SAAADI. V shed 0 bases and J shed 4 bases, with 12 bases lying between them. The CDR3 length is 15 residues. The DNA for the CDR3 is TGCGCCAGCAGTGAGTCGTTACAGGCCGTCTATGGCTACACCTTC. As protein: CASSESLQAVYGYTF.

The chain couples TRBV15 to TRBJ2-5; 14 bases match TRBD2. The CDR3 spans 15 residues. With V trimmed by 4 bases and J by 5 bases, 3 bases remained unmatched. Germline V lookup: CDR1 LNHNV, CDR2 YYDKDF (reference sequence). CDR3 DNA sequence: TGTGCCACCAGCACTCGACTAGCGGGAGGGGAGACCCAGTACTTC. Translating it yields CATSTRLAGGETQYF.

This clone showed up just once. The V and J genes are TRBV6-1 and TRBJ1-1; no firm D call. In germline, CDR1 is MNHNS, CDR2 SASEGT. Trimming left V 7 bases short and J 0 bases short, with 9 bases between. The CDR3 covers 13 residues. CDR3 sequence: CASNPGLNTEAFF. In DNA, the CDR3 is TGTGCCAGCAATCCAGGACTGAACACTGAAGCTTTCTTT.

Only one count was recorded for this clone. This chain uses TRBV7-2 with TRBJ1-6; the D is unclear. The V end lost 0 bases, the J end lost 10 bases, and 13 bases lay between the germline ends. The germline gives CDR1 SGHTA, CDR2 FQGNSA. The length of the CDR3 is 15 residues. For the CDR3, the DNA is TGTGCCAGCAGCTTAGCGGCGGAGGGTGAGTCACCCCTCCACTTT. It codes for CASSLAAEGESPLHF.

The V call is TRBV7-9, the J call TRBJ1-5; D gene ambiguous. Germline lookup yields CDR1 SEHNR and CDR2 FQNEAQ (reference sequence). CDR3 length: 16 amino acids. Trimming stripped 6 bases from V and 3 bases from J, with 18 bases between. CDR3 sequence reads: CASSHTEGSINQPQHF. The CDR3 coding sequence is TGTGCCAGCAGTCACACAGAGGGCAGTATCAATCAGCCCCAGCATTTT.

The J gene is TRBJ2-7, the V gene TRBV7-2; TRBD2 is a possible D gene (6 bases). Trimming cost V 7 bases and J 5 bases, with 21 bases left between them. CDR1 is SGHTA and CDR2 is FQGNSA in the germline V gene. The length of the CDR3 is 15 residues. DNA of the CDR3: TGTGCCAGCACCCCTGGGACTCAATACCGCCACGAGCAGTACTTC. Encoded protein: CASTPGTQYRHEQYF. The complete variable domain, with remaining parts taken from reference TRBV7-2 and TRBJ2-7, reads GAGVSQSPSNKVTEKGKDVELRCDPISGHTALYWYRQSLGQGLEFLIYFQGNSAPDKSGLPSDRFSAERTGGSVSTLTIQRTQQEDSAVYLCASTPGTQYRHEQYFGPGTRLTVT.

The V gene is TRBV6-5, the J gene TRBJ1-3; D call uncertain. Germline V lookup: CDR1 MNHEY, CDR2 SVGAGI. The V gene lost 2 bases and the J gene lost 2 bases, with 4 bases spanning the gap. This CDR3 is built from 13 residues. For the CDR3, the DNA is TGTGCCAGCAGTTACAGGGCTGGAAACACCATATATTTT. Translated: CASSYRAGNTIYF.